This T cell receptor beta chain emerged from a study of T cells in Graves' hyperthyroidism and ophthalmopathy. This clonotype was counted ten times or more. Template material for amplifying TCR beta CDR3 regions consisted of RNA transcripts. HTBI primers were the set used in a first-round RT-PCR of the TCR CDR3. TCRdb re-called the multiplex PCR reads with MiXCR, one entry per CDR3 protein. Here the sample spans hundreds of thousands of distinct CDR3 sequences, approximately 15% being singletons. Between the trimmed V and J ends, which lost 1 base and 9 bases, there was a span of 7 bases. The CDR3 loop spans 11 amino acids. Looked up from germline, CDR1 is GTSNPN and CDR2 is SVGIG (reference sequence).

This sequence was found in a woman aged 50 to 60 with Graves' ophthalmopathy. The V gene is TRBV30, the J gene TRBJ2-1; D may correspond to TRBD1 or TRBD2 (5 bases each). Sequencing used blood. The CDR3 sequence: CAWSGGSEQFF. For the CDR3, the DNA is TGTGCCTGGAGTGGGGGGTCTGAGCAGTTCTTC.